In this sample, the clone carrying this T cell receptor beta chain turned up many times. The target antigen is unknown. The sample belongs to a study of spatial heterogeneity in lung cancer. Across the whole study: The mean occurrence of each unique TCR and UMI combination in raw reads exceeded 9.5. The study, taken as a whole, reports: Compared with follow-up, resection was when ubiquitous expanded tumor TCRs appeared in blood more.

Every molecule of TCR cDNA had its own unique molecular identifier. One entry per CDR3 protein, called by TCRdb with MiXCR from the 5' RACE reads. The sample has 40,000 to 50,000 distinct CDR3 sequences; 7.6% are singletons. The time point was: sample taken at primary tumor resection. Whole RNA came from tumor, nontumor lung or frozen PBMC and was sequenced without being sorted. The V gene's germline CDR1 is SGHVS and CDR2 FQNEAQ. CDR3 length: 15 amino acids. V lost 5 bases to trimming and J lost 7 bases; unmatched junction nucleotides: 10. The gene calls are TRBV7-8 and TRBJ2-7; the match to TRBD1 covers 11 bases. The TCR comes from a female donor with early-stage non-small cell lung cancer. Source: PBMCs, taken at surgery. The CDR3 is CASSVREGTGGEQYF. The CDR3 region has the DNA TGTGCCAGCAGCGTAAGGGAAGGGACAGGGGGGGAGCAGTACTTC.